This TCR beta chain originates from a study of blood T cell repertoires in COVID-19. Study summary: Samples taken during acute and convalescent COVID-19 were collected in the United States, Italy and Spain.

Assay: immunoSEQ multiplex PCR; the TCRdb copy retains only in-frame clones and omits some. Counted here are more than 150,000 clones, 82% occurring once; the ten biggest clones make up 12%. The CDR3 runs to 15 residues. The germline gives CDR1 SGHTA, CDR2 FQGNSA. V shed 1 base and J shed 2 bases, with 12 bases lying between them. This chain uses TRBV7-2 with TRBJ2-7; possible D gene TRBD2, 5 bases. The clonotype comes from a man aged 35 to 55 who had recovered from COVID-19. Sequences were obtained from PBMCs or T cells enriched from blood (not recorded which). For the CDR3, the DNA is TGTGCCAGCAGCTTAGGCGCTAGCTCAGCCTACGAGCAGTACGTC. This sequence encodes CASSLGASSAYEQYV.